The 21 T cell receptor beta chains below were found in one sample sequenced in a study of blood T cell repertoires in COVID-19. Assay: immunoSEQ multiplex PCR; the TCRdb copy retains only in-frame clones and omits some. The repertoire has 150,000 or so clones, around 84% of them found once; the top ten carry roughly 15%. The source material was PBMCs or T cells enriched from blood (not recorded which). These receptors came from a man aged 50-59 years who had recovered from COVID-19.

The rearrangement joins TRBV11-3 to TRBJ2-2; TRBD2 matches 7 bases. J gave up 6 bases and V 8 bases, and 12 bases lay outside the gene matches. The CDR3 extends over 15 amino acids. Germline V lookup: CDR1 SGHNT, CDR2 YENEEA. CDR3 sequence (DNA): TGTGCCAGCGCCTCGGGGGGTCCAGTTCCCGGGGAGCTGTTTTTT. Translation: CASASGGPVPGELFF.

This clone was recorded once. The V call is TRBV6-2 or TRBV6-3, the J call TRBJ2-7, with TRBD1 matching 7 bases. V was clipped by 5 bases and J by 2 bases; unmatched bases: 9. Germline V CDR1 and CDR2: MNHEY, SVGEGT. The CDR3 contains 15 residues. CDR3 DNA: TGTGCCAGCAGTCCCCTCCCAGGGGGAACCTACGAGCAGTACTTC. It encodes CASSPLPGGTYEQYF.

The rearrangement uses TRBV18 and TRBJ1-1; TRBD1 aligns across 7 bases. Per the germline V gene, CDR1 is KGHSH and CDR2 is LQKENI. The CDR3 totals 14 residues. The J segment lost 1 base and the V segment lost 3 bases, leaving 2 bases of the junction unmatched. The CDR3 loop reads CASSPDRKNTEAFF. In nucleotides, the CDR3 is TGTGCCAGCTCACCGGACAGGAAGAACACTGAAGCTTTCTTT.

The DNA for the CDR3 is TGTGCCAGCAGCTCCTCCCTCGGGGCGGGGGGATACACAGATACGCAGTATTTT. It specifies CASSSSLGAGGYTDTQYF. The rearrangement joins TRBV7-9 to TRBJ2-3; 8 bases agree with TRBD2. The CDR3 has 18 residues. Germline-derived CDR1 and CDR2 are SEHNR and FQNEAQ (reference sequence). The trim removed 4 bases at V and 2 bases at J, leaving 14 bases unmatched.

This chain links TRBV21-1 with TRBJ1-1. TRBV21-1 is labeled a pseudogene. The CDR3 is made up of 18 amino acids. CDR3 coding DNA: TGTGCCAGCAGCAAAGGGAAGAAAAGGCGGGTCTCAAACACTGAAGCTTTCTTT. It codes for CASSKGKKRRVSNTEAFF.

The rearrangement links TRBV27 to TRBJ1-3, with D maybe TRBD1 (5 bases). CDR3 size: 17 residues. The germline V and J ends were trimmed by 7 bases and 0 bases, with 19 bases remaining between them. Germline V gene data show CDR1 as MNHEY and CDR2 as SMNVEV (reference sequence). The DNA for the CDR3 is TGTGCCAGCAAACCTTACTTTGACAGCCTCTCTGGAAACACCATATATTTT. Translating it yields CASKPYFDSLSGNTIYF.

The chain joins TRBV20-1 to TRBJ2-2; D unclear. Germline V CDR1 and CDR2: DFQATT, SNEGSKA (reference sequence). V lost 4 bases to trimming and J lost 6 bases, with 6 bases between them. The length of the CDR3 is 11 residues. In DNA form, the CDR3 reads TGCAGTGCTACCGGGTCCGGGGAGCTGTTTTTT. It yields the protein CSATGSGELFF.

This clone turned up a few times. The gene calls are TRBV6-1 and TRBJ1-1; D call uncertain. CDR1 is MNHNS and CDR2 is SASEGT in the germline V gene. The CDR3 covers 13 residues. Trimming removed 2 bases at V and 7 bases at J, with 11 bases between. The CDR3 reads CASSESSVREAFF. The CDR3 DNA reads as TGTGCCAGCAGTGAATCCTCAGTCCGTGAAGCTTTCTTT.

The chain links TRBV10-2 to TRBJ2-7; D perhaps matches TRBD2 (5 bases). Germline V gene data show CDR1 as WSHSY and CDR2 as SAAADI. Trimming pared 5 bases from V and 6 bases from J, leaving 23 bases between. The CDR3 has 16 residues. The CDR3 region is CASSYPTGVTVGEQYF. Here the CDR3 DNA reads TGCGCCAGCAGTTACCCTACCGGGGTAACCGTTGGCGAGCAGTACTTC.

This chain links TRBV19 with TRBJ2-7, with D hard to call. The length of the CDR3 is 14 residues. Trimming removed 6 bases from V and 0 bases from J, with 12 bases in between. Germline-derived CDR1 and CDR2 are LNHDA and SQIVND (reference sequence). This chain's CDR3 is CASRPSTDSYEQYF. DNA for the CDR3: TGTGCCAGTAGACCCTCCACAGACTCCTACGAGCAGTACTTC.

The V call is TRBV15, the J call TRBJ1-2; D call uncertain. V was shortened by 6 bases and J by 7 bases, with 24 bases between the two germline ends. CDR3 length: 16 amino acids. The V gene's germline CDR1 is LNHNV and CDR2 YYDKDF (reference sequence). The CDR3 coding sequence is TGTGCCACCAGTGACCGGGGAATCCCCTCACGGGGTGGCTACACCTTC. It yields the protein CATSDRGIPSRGGYTF.

The chain uses TRBV9 and TRBJ1-2, with D hard to call. The germline gives CDR1 SGDLS, CDR2 YYNGEE. This CDR3 contains 15 residues. With 3 bases removed from V and 7 bases from J, the gap between germline ends came to 19 bases. This CDR3 reads CASSALEQSLGGYTF. CDR3 nucleotides: TGTGCCAGCAGCGCCTTGGAACAGAGTCTCGGTGGCTACACCTTC.

The genes are TRBV18 and TRBJ2-5; the match to TRBD2 covers 9 bases. Trimming at V came to 0 bases and at J to 3 bases, leaving 8 bases not matched to a gene. CDR1 KGHSH and CDR2 LQKENI come from the germline V gene. The CDR3 spans 17 residues. The CDR3: CASSPPGLAQPKETQYF. The CDR3 nucleotides are TGTGCCAGCTCACCACCGGGACTAGCTCAACCCAAAGAGACCCAGTACTTC.

This clone was detected ten times or more. The same CDR3 can be traced to other DNA sequences in this sample. V gene TRBV5-1 combines with J gene TRBJ2-4, with 9 bases identical to TRBD2. Germline V lookup: CDR1 SGHRS, CDR2 YFSETQ. The trim removed 0 bases at V and 5 bases at J, leaving 6 bases unmatched. CDR3 length: 16 residues. The CDR3 protein is CASSLVSSGAQNIQYF. In DNA form, the CDR3 reads TGCGCCAGCAGCTTGGTCTCTAGCGGGGCGCAAAACATTCAGTACTTC.

This CDR3 reads CASSFTGFEAFF. Written as DNA, the CDR3 is TGTGCCAGCTCATTCACAGGGTTTGAAGCTTTCTTT. The rearrangement joins TRBV6-5 to TRBJ1-1; a possible D gene is TRBD1 (6 bases). The CDR3 sequence is 12 residues long. Germline V CDR1 and CDR2: MNHEY, SVGAGI. With 8 bases removed from V and 7 bases from J, the gap between germline ends came to 14 bases.

This chain connects TRBV3-1 (or the pseudogene TRBV3-2) to TRBJ2-1; TRBD2 matches at 9 bases. The CDR3 loop spans 15 amino acids. J gave up 3 bases and V 4 bases, and 4 bases lay outside the gene matches. CDR1 and CDR2 (germline): LGHDT, YNNKEL (reference sequence). CDR3 nucleotides: TGTGCCAGCAGCCTTAGCGGGGGAAACTACAATGAGCAGTTCTTC. Its translation: CASSLSGGNYNEQFF.

The chain couples TRBV28 to TRBJ2-1; 12 positions agree with TRBD2. The CDR3 extends over 15 amino acids. CDR1 is MDHEN and CDR2 is SYDVKM in the germline V gene. The V and J ends lost 8 bases and 2 bases, in that order; junction bases with no gene match: 4. The CDR3 DNA follows: TGTGCCAGCCGTCGGACTAGCGGGACCTACAATGAGCAGTTCTTC. It specifies CASRRTSGTYNEQFF.

The gene calls are TRBV5-1 and TRBJ1-1; 9 bases map to TRBD1. The CDR3 is 14 amino acids. Unmatched junction bases numbered 3, after V lost 4 bases and J lost 2 bases. CDR1 is SGHRS and CDR2 is YFSETQ in the germline V gene. The CDR3 region is CASSTGQGNTEAFF. DNA for the CDR3: TGCGCCAGCAGCACGGGACAGGGAAACACTGAAGCTTTCTTT.

The genes are TRBV28 and TRBJ2-5, with D possibly TRBD2 on 5 matching bases. Germline V gene data show CDR1 as MDHEN and CDR2 as SYDVKM. This CDR3 has 13 residues. Trimming took 4 bases from V and 4 from J, leaving 10 bases between them. Here the CDR3 DNA reads TGTGCCAGCAGTTCCTCGGGGAGAGAGACCCAGTACTTC. Protein sequence: CASSSSGRETQYF.

This clone appeared once. The V call is TRBV18, the J call TRBJ2-2; 15 bases match TRBD2. This CDR3 contains 20 residues. V lost 0 bases to trimming and J lost 0 bases; unmatched junction nucleotides: 5. Germline V gene data show CDR1 as KGHSH and CDR2 as LQKENI. CDR3 bases: TGTGCCAGCTCACCACCCGGGACTAGCGGGGGGAGAACGAACACCGGGGAGCTGTTTTTT. Translation gives CASSPPGTSGGRTNTGELFF.

The chain is built from TRBV2 and TRBJ1-2; 8 bases fit TRBD1. The CDR3 covers 14 residues. Germline trimming cut 6 bases from V and 5 bases from J; bases unmatched to any gene: 8. The V gene's germline CDR1 is SNHLY and CDR2 FYNNEI. Here the CDR3 reads CASRPGGDRYGYTF. CDR3 nucleotide sequence: TGTGCCAGCAGGCCAGGGGGCGATCGGTATGGCTACACCTTC.